This T cell receptor (beta chain) derives from a study of neoadjuvant anti-PD-1 for oral cavity cancer. Repertoires were generated with immunoSEQ multiplex PCR, while TCRdb's copy carries only in-frame clones and drops some. In the table there are over 10,000 clones, about 65% of which are singletons. Trimming cost V 2 bases and J 6 bases; bases outside gene matches: 5. The V gene's germline CDR1 is MNHEY and CDR2 SMNVEV (reference sequence). CDR3 length: 15 residues. The rearrangement links TRBV27 to TRBJ2-1, with TRBD2 matching over 9 bases. Sequencing was performed on PBMCs, taken before nivolumab (anti-PD-1) treatment. The TCR was taken from a person aged 40 to 85 with oral cavity squamous cell carcinoma. The chain's CDR3 is CASSLGAGGFNEQFF. CDR3 in DNA: TGTGCCAGCAGTTTAGGGGCGGGAGGGTTCAATGAGCAGTTCTTC.